This T cell receptor beta chain was identified in a study of T cells after yellow fever vaccination. As for the study in general: Fractions of low cell number were prepared using SMART-Seq v4 Ultra Low Input.

Germline-derived CDR1 and CDR2 are SGHRS and YFSETQ. The CDR3 has 19 amino acids. The V gene lost 0 bases and the J gene lost 3 bases, with 21 bases spanning the gap. In making TCR cDNA, 5'RACE template switching added a universal primer site and UMIs to it. In TCRdb, the 5' RACE reads were re-called with MiXCR into one record per CDR3 protein. The repertoire includes 250,000 to 400,000 distinct CDR3 sequences, over 4% of them detected once, and about 26% sits in the top ten. Details on this clonotype: What it binds is unknown.

Findings and limits, study-wide: At around 96% for CD4 and approximately 88% for CD8, most primary-vaccination clones showed up again after the booster.

The chain has TRBV5-1 and TRBJ1-4; the D gene is possibly TRBD1 (5 bases). The sequenced sample was PBMCs, obtained 5 days after the yellow fever booster vaccination. The origin of this receptor is a man between 18 and 35 years old who received the YFV17D yellow fever vaccine. The CDR3 sequence: CASSLAYQGSAVANEKLFF. The DNA of the CDR3 is TGCGCCAGCAGCTTGGCCTATCAGGGAAGTGCCGTAGCTAATGAAAAACTGTTTTTT.